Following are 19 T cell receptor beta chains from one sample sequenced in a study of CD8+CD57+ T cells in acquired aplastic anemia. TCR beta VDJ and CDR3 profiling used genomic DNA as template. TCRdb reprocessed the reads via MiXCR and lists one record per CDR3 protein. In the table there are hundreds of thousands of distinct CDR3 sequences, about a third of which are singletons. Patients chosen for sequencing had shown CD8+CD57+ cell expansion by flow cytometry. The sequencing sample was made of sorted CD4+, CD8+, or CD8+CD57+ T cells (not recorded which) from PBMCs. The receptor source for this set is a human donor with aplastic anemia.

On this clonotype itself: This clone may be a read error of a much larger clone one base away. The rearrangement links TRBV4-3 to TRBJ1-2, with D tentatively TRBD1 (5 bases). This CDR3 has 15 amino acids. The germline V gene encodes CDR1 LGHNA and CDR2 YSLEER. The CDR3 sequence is CASGQDRRQNYGYTF. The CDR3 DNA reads TGCGCCAGCGGCCAAGATAGAAGACAGAACTATGGCTACACCTTC.

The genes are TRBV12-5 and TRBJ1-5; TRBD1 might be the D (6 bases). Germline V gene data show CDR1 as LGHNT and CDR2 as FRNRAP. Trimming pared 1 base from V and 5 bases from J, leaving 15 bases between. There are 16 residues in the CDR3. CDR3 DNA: TGTGCTAGTGGTTTGGGCTCCGGGGACACCTATCAGCCCCAGCATTTT. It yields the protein CASGLGSGDTYQPQHF.

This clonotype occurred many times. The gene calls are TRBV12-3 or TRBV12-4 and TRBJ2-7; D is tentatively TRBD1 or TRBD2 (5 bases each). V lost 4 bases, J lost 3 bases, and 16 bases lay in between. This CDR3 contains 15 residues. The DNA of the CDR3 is TGTGCCAGCAGTTGGTTCGGGACCCAGAGCTACGAGCAGTACTTC. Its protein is CASSWFGTQSYEQYF.

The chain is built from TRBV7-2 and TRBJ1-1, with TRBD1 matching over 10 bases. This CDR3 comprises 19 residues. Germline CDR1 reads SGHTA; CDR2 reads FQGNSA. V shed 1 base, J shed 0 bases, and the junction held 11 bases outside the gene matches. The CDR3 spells CASSLDSGQGRPMNTEAFF. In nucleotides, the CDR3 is TGTGCCAGCAGCTTAGATTCGGGACAGGGGAGACCGATGAACACTGAAGCTTTCTTT.

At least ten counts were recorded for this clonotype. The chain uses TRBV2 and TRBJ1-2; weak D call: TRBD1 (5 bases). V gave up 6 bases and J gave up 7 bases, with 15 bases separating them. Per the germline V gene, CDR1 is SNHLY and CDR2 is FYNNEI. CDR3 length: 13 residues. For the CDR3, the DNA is TGTGCCAGCAGCGAACTGTGGGACGGTGGCTACACCTTC. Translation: CASSELWDGGYTF.

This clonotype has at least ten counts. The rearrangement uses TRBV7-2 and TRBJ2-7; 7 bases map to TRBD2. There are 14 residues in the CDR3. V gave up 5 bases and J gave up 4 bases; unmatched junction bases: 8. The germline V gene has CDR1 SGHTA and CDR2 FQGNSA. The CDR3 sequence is CASSTGGSRYEQYF. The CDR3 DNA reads TGTGCCAGCAGCACTGGCGGGAGTAGGTACGAGCAGTACTTC.

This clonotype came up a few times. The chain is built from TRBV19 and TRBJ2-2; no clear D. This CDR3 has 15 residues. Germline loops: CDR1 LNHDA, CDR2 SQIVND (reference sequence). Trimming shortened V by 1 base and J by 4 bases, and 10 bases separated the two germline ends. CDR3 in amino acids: CASSIAASLTGELFF. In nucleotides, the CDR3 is TGTGCCAGTAGTATAGCGGCCAGCCTCACCGGGGAGCTGTTTTTT.

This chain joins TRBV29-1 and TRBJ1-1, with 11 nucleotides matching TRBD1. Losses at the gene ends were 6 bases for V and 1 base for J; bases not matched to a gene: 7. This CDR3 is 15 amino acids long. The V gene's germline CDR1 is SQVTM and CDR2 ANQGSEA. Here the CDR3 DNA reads TGCAGCGTCGACCGGGACAGGGGGAGGAACACTGAAGCTTTCTTT. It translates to CSVDRDRGRNTEAFF.

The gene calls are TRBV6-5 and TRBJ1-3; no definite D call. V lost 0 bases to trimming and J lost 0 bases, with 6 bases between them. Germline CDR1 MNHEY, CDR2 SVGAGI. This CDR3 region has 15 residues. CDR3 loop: CASSYSFSSGNTIYF. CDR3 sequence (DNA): TGTGCCAGCAGTTACTCGTTCAGCTCTGGAAACACCATATATTTT.

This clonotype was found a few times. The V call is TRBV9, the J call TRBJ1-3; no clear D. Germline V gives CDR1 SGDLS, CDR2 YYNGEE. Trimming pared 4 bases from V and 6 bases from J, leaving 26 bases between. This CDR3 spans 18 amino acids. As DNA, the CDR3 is TGTGCCAGCAGCTACACCATGCCGGGGTTCTCTGATGAAAACACCATATATTTT. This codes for CASSYTMPGFSDENTIYF.

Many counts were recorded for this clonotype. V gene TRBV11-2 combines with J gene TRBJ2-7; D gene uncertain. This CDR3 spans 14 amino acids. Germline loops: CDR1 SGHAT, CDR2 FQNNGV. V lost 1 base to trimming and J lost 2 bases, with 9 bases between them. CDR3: CASSLVYRTYEQYF. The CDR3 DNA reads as TGTGCCAGCAGCTTAGTTTACAGAACCTACGAGCAGTACTTC.

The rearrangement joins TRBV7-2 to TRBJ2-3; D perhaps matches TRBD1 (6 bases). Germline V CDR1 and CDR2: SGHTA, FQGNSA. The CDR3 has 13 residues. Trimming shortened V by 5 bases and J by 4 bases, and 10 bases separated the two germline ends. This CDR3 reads CASSLQGPDTQYF. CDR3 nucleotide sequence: TGTGCCAGCAGCCTTCAGGGGCCAGATACGCAGTATTTT. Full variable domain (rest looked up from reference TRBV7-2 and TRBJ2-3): GAGVSQSPSNKVTEKGKDVELRCDPISGHTALYWYRQSLGQGLEFLIYFQGNSAPDKSGLPSDRFSAERTGGSVSTLTIQRTQQEDSAVYLCASSLQGPDTQYFGPGTRLTVL.

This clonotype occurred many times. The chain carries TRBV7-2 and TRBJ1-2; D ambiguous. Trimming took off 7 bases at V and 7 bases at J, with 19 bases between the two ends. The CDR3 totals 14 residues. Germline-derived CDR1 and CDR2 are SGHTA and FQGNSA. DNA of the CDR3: TGTGCCAGCAAAACGACGACAAGGAATGCTGGCTACACCTTC. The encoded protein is CASKTTTRNAGYTF.

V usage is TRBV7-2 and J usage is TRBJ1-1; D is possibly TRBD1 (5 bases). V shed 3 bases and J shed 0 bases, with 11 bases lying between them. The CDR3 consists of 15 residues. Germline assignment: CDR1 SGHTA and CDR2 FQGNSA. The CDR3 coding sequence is TGTGCCAGCAGCTTTACGTGGGGGTTGAACACTGAAGCTTTCTTT. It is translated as CASSFTWGLNTEAFF.

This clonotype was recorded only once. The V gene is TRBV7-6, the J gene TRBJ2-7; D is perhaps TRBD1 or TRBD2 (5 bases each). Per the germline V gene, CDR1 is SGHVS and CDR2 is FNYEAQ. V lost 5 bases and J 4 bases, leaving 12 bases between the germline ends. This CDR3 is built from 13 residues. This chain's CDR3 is CASSGDPRYEQYF. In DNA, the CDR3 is TGTGCCAGCAGCGGGGACCCCCGTTACGAGCAGTACTTC.

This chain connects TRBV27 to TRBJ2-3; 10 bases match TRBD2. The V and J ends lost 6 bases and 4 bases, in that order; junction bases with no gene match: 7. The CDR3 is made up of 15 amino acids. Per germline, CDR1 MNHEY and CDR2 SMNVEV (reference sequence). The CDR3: CASRSSGGTSDTQYF. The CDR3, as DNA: TGTGCCAGCAGGTCTAGCGGGGGTACTTCAGATACGCAGTATTTT.

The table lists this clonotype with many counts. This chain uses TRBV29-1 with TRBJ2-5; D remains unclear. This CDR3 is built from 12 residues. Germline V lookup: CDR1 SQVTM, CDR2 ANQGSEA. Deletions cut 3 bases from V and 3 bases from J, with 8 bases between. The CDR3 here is CSVDSVEETQYF. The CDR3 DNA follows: TGCAGCGTTGACTCAGTCGAAGAGACCCAGTACTTC.

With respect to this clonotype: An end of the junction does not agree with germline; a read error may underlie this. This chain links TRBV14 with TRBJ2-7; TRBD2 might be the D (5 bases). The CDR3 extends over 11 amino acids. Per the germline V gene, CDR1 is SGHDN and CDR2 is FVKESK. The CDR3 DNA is TGTGCCAGCAGCCAACGGACTGAGCGGTACTTC. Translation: CASSQRTERYF. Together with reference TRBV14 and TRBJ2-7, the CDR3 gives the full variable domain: EAGVTQFPSHSVIEKGQTVTLRCDPISGHDNLYWYRRVMGKEIKFLLHFVKESKQDESGMPNNRFLAERTGGTYSTLKVQPAELEDSGVYFCASSQRTERYFGPGTRLTVT.

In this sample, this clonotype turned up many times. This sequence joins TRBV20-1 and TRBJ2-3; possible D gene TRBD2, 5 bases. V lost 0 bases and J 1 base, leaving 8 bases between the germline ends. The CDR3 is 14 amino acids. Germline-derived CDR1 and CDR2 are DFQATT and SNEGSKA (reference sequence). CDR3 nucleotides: TGCAGTGCTAGAGAGGTGGGAGGCACAGATACGCAGTATTTT. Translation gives CSAREVGGTDTQYF.